This TCR beta chain was found in a study of cytomegalovirus exposure and HLA in healthy donors. In the PCR, 60 Vbeta and 13 Jbeta primers were used. The method was immunoSEQ multiplex PCR; TCRdb's version includes in-frame clones alone and lacks a portion of them. Of 40,000 to 55,000 clones in the sample, about three quarters were seen once. Study-wide points: A later analysis found TCR association rates differed by HLA locus, highest for DRB1 and lowest for HLA-C. It emerged from a later analysis that several of the most significant clusters appeared to be linked to common viral pathogens. A later analysis linked a missense variant in DCLRE1C to the trimming of TCR beta V and J genes.

This clone was counted a few times. Its antigen is not identified. Sequencing used PBMCs. The source is a woman aged 40 to 50 in good health and CMV-seropositive.

The CDR3 nucleotides are TGTGCCAGCAGCCCGCAGGGAGGGGCCAATTCACCCCTCCACTTT. This encodes CASSPQGGANSPLHF. This chain uses TRBV6-1 with TRBJ1-6; TRBD1 might be the D (5 bases). There are 15 residues in the CDR3. Germline CDR1 MNHNS, CDR2 SASEGT. Trimming took 6 bases from V and 7 from J, leaving 16 bases between them.